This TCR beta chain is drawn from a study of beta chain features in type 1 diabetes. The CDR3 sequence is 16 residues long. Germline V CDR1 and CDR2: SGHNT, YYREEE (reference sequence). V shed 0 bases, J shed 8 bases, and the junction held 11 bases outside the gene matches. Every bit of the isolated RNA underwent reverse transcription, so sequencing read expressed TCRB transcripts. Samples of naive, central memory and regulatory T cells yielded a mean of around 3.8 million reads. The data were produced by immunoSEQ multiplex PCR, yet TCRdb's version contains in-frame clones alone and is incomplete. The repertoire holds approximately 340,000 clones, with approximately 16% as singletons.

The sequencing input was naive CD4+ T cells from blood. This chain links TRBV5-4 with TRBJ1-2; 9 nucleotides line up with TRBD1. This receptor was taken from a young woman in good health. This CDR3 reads CASSLARWDRAGGYTF. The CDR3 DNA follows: TGTGCCAGCAGCTTGGCCCGCTGGGACAGGGCTGGAGGCTACACCTTC.